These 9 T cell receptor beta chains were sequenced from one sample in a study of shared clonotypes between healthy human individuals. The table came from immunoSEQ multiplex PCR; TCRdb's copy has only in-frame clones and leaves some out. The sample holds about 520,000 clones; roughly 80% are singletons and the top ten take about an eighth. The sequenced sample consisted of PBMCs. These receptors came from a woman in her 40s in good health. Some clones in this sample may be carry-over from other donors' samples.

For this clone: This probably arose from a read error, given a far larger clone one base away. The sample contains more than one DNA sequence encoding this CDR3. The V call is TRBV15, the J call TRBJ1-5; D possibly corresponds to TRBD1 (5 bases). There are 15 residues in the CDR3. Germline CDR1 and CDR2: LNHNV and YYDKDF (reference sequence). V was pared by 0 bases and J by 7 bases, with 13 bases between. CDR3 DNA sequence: TGTGCCACCAGCAGAGAGGGGCAGGCCAACCAGCCCCAGCATTTT. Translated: CATSREGQANQPQHF. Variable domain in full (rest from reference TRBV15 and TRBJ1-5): DAMVIQNPRYQVTQFGKPVTLSCSQTLNHNVMYWYQQKSSQAPKLLFHYYDKDFNNEADTPDNFQSRRPNTSFCFLDIRSPGLGDTAMYLCATSREGQANQPQHFGDGTRLSIL.

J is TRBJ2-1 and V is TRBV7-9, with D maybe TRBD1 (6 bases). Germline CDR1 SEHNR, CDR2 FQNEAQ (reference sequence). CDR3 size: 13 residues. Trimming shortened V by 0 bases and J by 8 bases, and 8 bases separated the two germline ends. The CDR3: CASSLARGDEQFF. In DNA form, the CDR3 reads TGTGCCAGCAGCTTAGCCAGGGGAGATGAGCAGTTCTTC.

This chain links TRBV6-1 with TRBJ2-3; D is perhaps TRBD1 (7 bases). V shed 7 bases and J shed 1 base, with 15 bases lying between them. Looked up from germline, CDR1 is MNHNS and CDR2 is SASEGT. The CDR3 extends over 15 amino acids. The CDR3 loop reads CASIRGVAGTDTQYF. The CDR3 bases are TGTGCCAGCATCAGGGGGGTAGCGGGCACAGATACGCAGTATTTT.

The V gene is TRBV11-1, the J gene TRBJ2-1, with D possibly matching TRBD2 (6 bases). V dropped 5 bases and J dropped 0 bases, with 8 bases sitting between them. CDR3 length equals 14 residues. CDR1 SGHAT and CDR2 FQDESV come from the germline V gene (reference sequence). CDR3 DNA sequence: TGTGCCAGCAGCCCCGGGGGCTCCTACAATGAGCAGTTCTTC. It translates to CASSPGGSYNEQFF. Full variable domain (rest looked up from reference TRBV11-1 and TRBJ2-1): EAEVAQSPRYKITEKSQAVAFWCDPISGHATLYWYRQILGQGPELLVQFQDESVVDDSQLPKDRFSAERLKGVDSTLKIQPAELGDSAMYLCASSPGGSYNEQFFGPGTRLTVL.

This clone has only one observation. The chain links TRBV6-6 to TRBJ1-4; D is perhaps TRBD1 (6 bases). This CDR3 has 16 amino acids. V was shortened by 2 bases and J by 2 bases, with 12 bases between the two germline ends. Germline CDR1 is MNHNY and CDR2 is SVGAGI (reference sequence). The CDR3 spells CASSYPGGPTNEKLFF. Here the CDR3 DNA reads TGTGCCAGCAGTTACCCCGGGGGGCCTACTAATGAAAAACTGTTTTTT.

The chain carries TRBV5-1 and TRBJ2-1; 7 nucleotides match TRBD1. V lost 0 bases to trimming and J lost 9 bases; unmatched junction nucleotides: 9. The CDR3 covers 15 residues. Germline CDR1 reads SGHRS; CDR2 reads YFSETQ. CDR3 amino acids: CASSLGSQGSGEQFF. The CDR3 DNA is TGCGCCAGCAGCTTGGGATCACAGGGGTCTGGTGAGCAGTTCTTC. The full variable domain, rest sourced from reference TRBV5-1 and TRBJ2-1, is KAGVTQTPRYLIKTRGQQVTLSCSPISGHRSVSWYQQTPGQGLQFLFEYFSETQRNKGNFPGRFSGRQFSNSRSEMNVSTLELGDSALYLCASSLGSQGSGEQFFGPGTRLTVL.

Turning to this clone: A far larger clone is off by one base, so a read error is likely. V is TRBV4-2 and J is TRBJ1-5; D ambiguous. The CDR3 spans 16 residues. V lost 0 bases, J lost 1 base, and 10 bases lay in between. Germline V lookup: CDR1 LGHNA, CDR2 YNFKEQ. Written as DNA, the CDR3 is TGTGCCAGCAGCCAAGATGGAGGTTGGAGCAATCAGCCCCAGCATTTT. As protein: CASSQDGGWSNQPQHF.

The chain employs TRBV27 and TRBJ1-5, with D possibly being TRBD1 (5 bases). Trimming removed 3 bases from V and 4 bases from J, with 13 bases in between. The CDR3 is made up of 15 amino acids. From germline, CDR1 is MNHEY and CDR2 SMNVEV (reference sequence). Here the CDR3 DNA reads TGTGCCAGCAGTTTTGCGGGGGGAAGGAATCAGCCCCAGCATTTT. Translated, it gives CASSFAGGRNQPQHF.

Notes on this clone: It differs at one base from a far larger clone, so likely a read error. CDR3 residues: CATLGQVMNTEAFF. CDR3 DNA sequence: TGTGCCACCCTAGGGCAGGTAATGAACACTGAAGCTTTCTTT. The chain links TRBV10-3 to TRBJ1-1; D is undetermined. The CDR3 covers 14 residues. Trimming removed 10 bases from V and 0 bases from J, with 15 bases in between. Germline-derived CDR1 and CDR2 are ENHRY and SYGVKD.